The clone carrying this T cell receptor beta chain turned up a few times. Its target is unknown. TCRdb independently ran MiXCR on the 5' RACE reads; one entry per CDR3 protein. Of 65,000 to 90,000 distinct CDR3 sequences in the sample, around 13% were seen once. These data come from a study of T-cell memory formation after mild COVID-19. Overall study context: Largely donor-specific TCR clusters were found. Notes on the study in general: Prior to infection, memory already included some responding clones, suggesting cross-reactive memory joined. A balance of CD4 and CD8 characterized clones contracting day 15 to 85, whereas later expanders leaned CD4+.

The trim removed 8 bases at V and 5 bases at J, leaving 3 bases unmatched. Germline lookup yields CDR1 LNHDA and CDR2 SQIVND (reference sequence). The CDR3 contains 12 residues. The V call is TRBV19, the J call TRBJ2-3; 8 nucleotides match TRBD1. The sample was PBMCs or a T cell subset sorted from them (not recorded which). The TCR sequence derives from a man aged 18 to 29 who had mild COVID-19 (a few samples of this study predate the infection). Cell type and time point are not known. Here the CDR3 DNA reads TGTGCCAGTGGGGACAGGCGAGATACGCAGTATTTT. This gives the protein CASGDRRDTQYF.